This TCR beta chain is drawn from a study of shared clonotypes between healthy human individuals. Method: immunoSEQ multiplex PCR; TCRdb's copy keeps in-frame clones and lacks some. The sample shows 2 million to 2.5 million clones, around 95% of them seen only once. CDR1 and CDR2 from the germline V gene are SGHTA and FQGNSA. This CDR3 comprises 16 residues. The V and J ends lost 0 bases and 3 bases, in that order; junction bases with no gene match: 5. The source material was naive CD4+ T cells sorted from blood. Subset given: CD45RA+ positively selected. The gene calls are TRBV7-2 and TRBJ2-1; TRBD1 agrees at 7 bases. The sequence was obtained from a man aged 18 to 30 in good health. CDR3: CASSLAPGTVYNEQFF. The CDR3 DNA sequence: TGTGCCAGCAGCTTAGCCCCCGGGACAGTCTACAATGAGCAGTTCTTC.